The subject of this entry is one TCR beta chain. Its target is unknown. Other nucleotide sequences in the sample specify the same CDR3. Stated time point: cycle 4 day 1 (C4D1), after more than 5 weeks of nivolumab. The patients all showed relapse after autologous stem cell transplantation, while their brentuximab vedotin exposure varied. This sample is drawn from a study of PD-1 blockade in classical Hodgkin lymphoma. Study observations and caveats: Excluded were patients who started nivolumab under 1 year after ASCT, a group that had lower diversity.

This table comes from immunoSEQ multiplex PCR, and its TCRdb copy is limited to in-frame clones, with some not included. The sample records approximately 29,000 clones, roughly 75% being singletons. CDR1 and CDR2 from the germline V gene are MDHEN and SYDVKM. This CDR3 spans 13 amino acids. V lost 3 bases, J lost 4 bases, and 9 bases lay in between. This receptor was taken from a human donor with classical Hodgkin lymphoma. This rearrangement joins TRBV28 to TRBJ2-5; D call uncertain. The material was peripheral blood mononuclear cells (PBMCs), obtained before the fourth cycle of nivolumab. For the CDR3, the DNA is TGTGCCAGCAGTTTGCTGGGAATAGAGACCCAGTACTTC. Residues: CASSLLGIETQYF.